A selection of T cell receptor beta chains follows, all from one sample in a study of shared T cell receptors in the human thymus. Sequencing was performed with immunoSEQ multiplex PCR; in TCRdb, only in-frame clones are kept and a portion is missing. The sample holds 550,000 to 800,000 clones; 75% to 90% are singletons and the top ten take around 0.01%. The sample was also reused in another study, on human thymus T cells.

Sequencing input: thymocytes. These receptors came from a girl less than two years old with a congenital heart defect. Each CDR3 is given with its conserved first and last residue. The D gene is left open where the match is weak. The size field is filled for only some rows; it gives once, few, many or a size class.

cdr3_nt cdr3_aa v_call d_call j_call clone_size
TGTGCCAGCAGTTTATCGGAGGCCCCGCACACTGAAGCTTTCTTT CASSLSEAPHTEAFF TRBV28 . TRBJ1-1 .
TGTGCCAGTACCCCCCCAGGGGCGACTAATGAAAAACTGTTTTTT CASTPPGATNEKLFF TRBV19 . TRBJ1-4 .
TGTGCCAGCAGTGCGACAGGGGCCTATGGCTACACCTTC CASSATGAYGYTF TRBV11-2 TRBD1 TRBJ1-2 .
TGTGCCTGGAGTTCCAATTTCCGACTAGCAGCCTCCTACAATGAGCAGTTCTTC CAWSSNFRLAASYNEQFF TRBV30 TRBD2 TRBJ2-1 .
TGTGCCTGGGGAAGTAACAGGGACGGAGAAGCGATTGACGTTTGGAGAGAAGCTTTCTTT CAWGSNRDGEAIDVWREAFF TRBV30 . TRBJ1-1 few
TGTGCCAGTAGTAACAGAGACAATGAGCAGTTCTTC CASSNRDNEQFF TRBV19 . TRBJ2-1 .
TGTGCCAGCAGTGACCCCGGACAGGGGGCTAGTTCGGACACTGAAGCTTTCTTT CASSDPGQGASSDTEAFF TRBV6-1 TRBD1 TRBJ1-1 .
TGTGCCAGCAAGCAAGACGAGCAGTACTTC CASKQDEQYF TRBV28 . TRBJ2-7 .
TGTGCCAGCAGCTCCACTCCCGGGACAGGGGCATATGGCTACACCTTC CASSSTPGTGAYGYTF TRBV7-4 TRBD1 TRBJ1-2 .
TGCGCCAGCAGCCCTAGGGGTGGACAGGGGGCTCTGTGGAGCACTGAAGCTTTCTTT CASSPRGGQGALWSTEAFF TRBV4-3 TRBD1 TRBJ1-1 .
TGCGCCAGCAGTGAGAAGGCGGGGGGGAAACTAGACGAGCAGTACTTC CASSEKAGGKLDEQYF TRBV10-1 TRBD2 TRBJ2-7 .
TGTGCCAGCAGCTACTTACCCCTGACTTACCAGAATACGCAGTATTTT CASSYLPLTYQNTQYF TRBV7-9 . TRBJ2-3 .
TGTGCCAGCATCAGGGTATGGGGATGGACCGGGGAGCTGTTTTTT CASIRVWGWTGELFF TRBV5-8 . TRBJ2-2 once
TGCGCCAGCAGCCCGGGGCTAGCGGGGTTTGGCGAGCAGTTCTTC CASSPGLAGFGEQFF TRBV4-1 TRBD2 TRBJ2-1 .
TGCAGCGTCCAGGGGACGAACACTGAAGCTTTCTTT CSVQGTNTEAFF TRBV29-1 . TRBJ1-1 .
TGTGCCAGCAGTTACGCAGCAGGGGAGAGCTATGGCTACACCTTC CASSYAAGESYGYTF TRBV6-5 . TRBJ1-2 .
TGTGCCAGCAGCTCGGGGGACAGCACAGATACGCAGTATTTT CASSSGDSTDTQYF TRBV7-2 . TRBJ2-3 .
TGTGCCAGTAGTATCAGCGGGACAGGGGGTTTTACTGAAGCTTTCTTT CASSISGTGGFTEAFF TRBV19 TRBD1 TRBJ1-1 .
TGTGCCAGCTCACCCCTGGGTCAGGGGGGTGACTATGGCTACACCTTC CASSPLGQGGDYGYTF TRBV18 TRBD1 TRBJ1-2 .
TGTGCCAGCAGTAAACCTGACAGGGGTGAGCAGTTCTTC CASSKPDRGEQFF TRBV27 TRBD1 TRBJ2-1 .
TGTGCCAGCAGCTTAGCCTCACGTAACAGGGGTCCCCCCTACGAGCAGTACTTC CASSLASRNRGPPYEQYF TRBV11-2 TRBD1 TRBJ2-7 .
TGTGCCAGCAGCACTCCCCCCCCCACAGAAGGCTACACCTTC CASSTPPPTEGYTF TRBV7-2 . TRBJ1-2 once